The 30 T cell receptor beta chains below were found in one sample sequenced in a study of metastatic and nonmetastatic thyroid tumors. Treatment of any kind had been given to no patient before thyroid surgery. TCRdb re-analyzed the PCR reads through MiXCR. The sample shows some 28,000 clones, 20% to 30% of them seen only once. Sequenced sample: blood. Receptors originate from a female donor with papillary thyroid cancer or a benign thyroid nodule (not recorded which). Some clones in this sample may be carry-over from other donors' samples.

This clone is labeled medium-sized. Other DNA sequences in this specimen translate into the identical CDR3. This chain uses TRBV28 with TRBJ2-7; TRBD1 agrees at 7 bases. Germline V gene lookup returns CDR1 MDHEN and CDR2 SYDVKM. J gave up 3 bases and V 4 bases, and 15 bases lay outside the gene matches. The CDR3 is 17 amino acids. The DNA for the CDR3 is TGTGCCAGCAGTTCGCTATCGACAGGGTTAGGAGGCTACGAGCAGTACTTC. Protein sequence: CASSSLSTGLGGYEQYF. The complete variable domain, with remaining parts taken from reference TRBV28 and TRBJ2-7, reads DVKVTQSSRYLVKRTGEKVFLECVQDMDHENMFWYRQDPGLGLRLIYFSYDVKMKEKGDIPEGYSVSREKKERFSLILESASTNQTSMYLCASSSLSTGLGGYEQYFGPGTRLTVT.

This clone was recorded at least ten times. The CDR3 DNA reads TGCGCCAGCAGCTTGGGGGACGGAAACATTCAGTACTTC. Residues: CASSLGDGNIQYF. This sequence joins TRBV5-1 and TRBJ2-4; D possibly matches TRBD1 or TRBD2 (5 bases each). The length of the CDR3 is 13 residues. V gave up 0 bases and J gave up 6 bases, with 7 bases separating them. Germline CDR1 is SGHRS and CDR2 is YFSETQ. The full variable domain, rest sourced from reference TRBV5-1 and TRBJ2-4, is KAGVTQTPRYLIKTRGQQVTLSCSPISGHRSVSWYQQTPGQGLQFLFEYFSETQRNKGNFPGRFSGRQFSNSRSEMNVSTLELGDSALYLCASSLGDGNIQYFGAGTRLSVL.

This clone was recorded at least ten times. The chain has TRBV4-1 and TRBJ1-6, with D tentatively TRBD1 (5 bases). The CDR3 has 17 residues. Deletions cut 1 base from V and 9 bases from J, with 19 bases between. Germline assignment: CDR1 MGHRA and CDR2 YSYEKL. DNA for the CDR3: TGCGCCAGCAGCCAAGTGACACAGGCAGGGCAACGTTCACCCCTCCACTTT. Amino acids: CASSQVTQAGQRSPLHF.

This clone was recorded at least ten times. The rearrangement joins TRBV4-3 to TRBJ2-2; D unclear. This CDR3 has 16 residues. Germline CDR1 LGHNA, CDR2 YSLEER. V was trimmed by 0 bases and J by 3 bases, leaving 11 bases between them. DNA of the CDR3: TGCGCCAGCAGCCAAGACGGCAGGTGGTACACCGGGGAGCTGTTTTTT. This codes for CASSQDGRWYTGELFF.

This clone has ten or more counts. The V call is TRBV20-1, the J call TRBJ2-7, with 9 bases identical to TRBD1. J was trimmed by 3 bases and V by 1 base; bases with no gene match: 1. CDR1 and CDR2 from the germline V gene are DFQATT and SNEGSKA (reference sequence). The CDR3 has 13 amino acids. The CDR3 sequence is CSARGDRDYEQYF. For the CDR3, the DNA is TGCAGTGCTAGAGGGGACAGGGACTACGAGCAGTACTTC.

Relative to its sample, this clone is medium-sized. The V gene is TRBV6-1, the J gene TRBJ2-7; 11 bases match TRBD2. The junction had 9 bases not matched to a gene; V was cut back by 4 bases and J by 4 bases. CDR3 size: 16 residues. Germline-derived CDR1 and CDR2 are MNHNS and SASEGT. CDR3 sequence: CASSAYTSGGYYEQYF. CDR3 DNA: TGTGCCAGCAGTGCGTATACTAGCGGGGGTTATTACGAGCAGTACTTC.

Turning to this clone: Its ends do not fully match the called genes, so a read error is possible. The genes are TRBV9 and TRBJ1-1; 9 positions agree with TRBD1. Germline CDR1 SGDLS, CDR2 YYNGEE. The CDR3 has 15 amino acids. CDR3 sequence (DNA): TGTACCAGCAGCATAGAAGGGACAGGGAGCACTGAAGCTTTCTTT. This gives the protein CTSSIEGTGSTEAFF.

This clone was recorded a few times. The chain is built from TRBV6-2 or TRBV6-3 and TRBJ1-6, with D possibly TRBD1 on 5 matching bases. Germline assignment: CDR1 MNHEY and CDR2 SVGEGT. CDR3 length: 13 residues. Trimming removed 7 bases at V and 9 bases at J, with 13 bases between. Here the CDR3 reads CASTRDEVSPLHF. The CDR3 nucleotides read TGTGCCAGCACTCGGGACGAGGTTTCACCCCTCCACTTT.

As for this clone: The germline gene is not matched at one end of the junction; a read error may be the cause. V usage is TRBV3-1 and J usage is TRBJ2-5; TRBD1 matches at 7 bases. The V gene's germline CDR1 is LGHDT and CDR2 YNNKEL (reference sequence). This CDR3 is 15 amino acids long. The CDR3 reads CSSSQETGYHETQYF. CDR3 nucleotides: TGTTCCAGCAGCCAAGAGACAGGGTACCACGAGACCCAGTACTTC.

This clone was seen many times. This chain uses TRBV30 with TRBJ2-7, with 7 bases lining up with TRBD2. Trimming removed 1 base from V and 10 bases from J; junction bases left unmatched: 10. CDR1 is GTSNPN, CDR2 SVGIG, per germline (reference sequence). The CDR3 spans 13 residues. CDR3 nucleotides: TGTGCCTGGAGTGCCACCAATGCGGGGGTCCAGTACTTC. This gives the protein CAWSATNAGVQYF.

As concerns this clone: A single base separates this from a much larger clone, so it may be a read error. The sample carries other DNA sequences with the same CDR3. The chain recombines TRBV3-1 with TRBJ2-6; no reliable D call. This CDR3 spans 14 amino acids. Germline assignment: CDR1 LGHDT and CDR2 YNNKEL (reference sequence). V was shortened by 4 bases and J by 2 bases, with 6 bases between the two germline ends. CDR3 in DNA: TGTGCCAGCAGCCGTCTAGCTGGGGCCAACGTCCTGACTTTC. Residues: CASSRLAGANVLTF.

This clone was counted many times. V gene TRBV7-2 combines with J gene TRBJ1-5, with a possible D match to TRBD1 (5 bases). With 3 bases removed from V and 5 bases from J, the gap between germline ends came to 20 bases. Germline V lookup: CDR1 SGHTA, CDR2 FQGNSA. This CDR3 has 17 amino acids. The CDR3 spells CASSFFGRGGAYQPQHF. The CDR3 nucleotides read TGTGCCAGCAGCTTTTTTGGTCGGGGCGGGGCGTATCAGCCCCAGCATTTT.

This clone was seen ten or more times. The V call is TRBV27, the J call TRBJ2-7; TRBD2 might be the D (6 bases). The CDR3 consists of 12 residues. Trimming pared 3 bases from V and 4 bases from J, leaving 7 bases between. CDR1 is MNHEY and CDR2 is SMNVEV in the germline V gene (reference sequence). The CDR3, as DNA: TGTGCCAGCAGTTTGCGGGGTTACGAGCAGTACTTC. Translated, it gives CASSLRGYEQYF.

This clone ranks as medium-sized. The chain is built from TRBV6-5 and TRBJ1-3; weak D call: TRBD1 (5 bases). From germline, CDR1 is MNHEY and CDR2 SVGAGI. The ends were cut back, 3 bases at V and 0 bases at J, with 9 bases in the middle. The CDR3 has 15 amino acids. The CDR3 spells CASSYGQGSGNTIYF. CDR3 DNA sequence: TGTGCCAGCAGTTATGGTCAGGGCTCTGGAAACACCATATATTTT.

In regard to this clone: Germline and junction disagree at one end, which may indicate a read error. This chain connects TRBV27 to TRBJ2-7; D is possibly TRBD1 (5 bases). The CDR3 spans 17 residues. Germline V lookup: CDR1 MNHEY, CDR2 SMNVEV (reference sequence). CDR3 protein: CSSSGAGTWTCSYEQYF. The CDR3 DNA is TGTTCCAGCAGTGGGGCAGGCACTTGGACCTGTTCCTACGAGCAGTACTTC.

Ten or more counts support this clone. Germline is not matched at one junction end, which may reflect a read error. At the DNA level, this CDR3 is encoded by other sequences in the same sample as well. This chain connects TRBV10-3 to TRBJ1-5; maybe TRBD1 (5 bases). Germline V gene sequence: CDR1 ENHRY, CDR2 SYGVKD. The CDR3 has 13 amino acids. The CDR3 DNA follows: TGCGCCATCAGTGATATGGGGGATCAGCCCCAGCATTTT. It codes for CAISDMGDQPQHF.

This clone was seen at least ten times. Distinct nucleotide sequences in the sample also encode this CDR3. The genes are TRBV6-6 and TRBJ1-1; 7 bases agree with TRBD1. CDR3 size: 14 residues. Germline-derived CDR1 and CDR2 are MNHNY and SVGAGI (reference sequence). The V segment lost 0 bases and the J segment 4 bases; nucleotides outside the gene matches: 2. The CDR3 coding sequence is TGTGCCAGCAGTTACTCGACAGGGACCACTGAAGCTTTCTTT. Translating gives CASSYSTGTTEAFF.

Worth noting for this clone: Compared with germline, one end of the junction differs, possibly owing to a read error. This rearrangement joins TRBV5-1 to TRBJ2-5; a possible D gene is TRBD2 (5 bases). The CDR3 sequence is 16 residues long. Looked up from germline, CDR1 is SGHRS and CDR2 is YFSETQ. CDR3 protein: CASSLVSPSQQETQYF. The CDR3 coding sequence is TGCGCAAGCAGCTTGGTTTCCCCTAGCCAACAAGAGACCCAGTACTTC.

This clone has a count of ten or more. CDR3 bases: TGTGCCAGCAGCTTAGCGGGAGGGCCAGATACGCAGTATTTT. Its protein product is CASSLAGGPDTQYF. The rearrangement uses TRBV11-2 and TRBJ2-3, with 8 bases that match TRBD2. Trimming took 1 base from V and 4 from J; bases not matched to a gene: 1. The CDR3 is made up of 14 amino acids. The germline gives CDR1 SGHAT, CDR2 FQNNGV.

In its sample, this clone was seen many times. Written as DNA, the CDR3 is TGTGCCAGCAGCCAAGATGGCCCGATAGCGGGAGGGTTGGACACCGGGGAGCTGTTTTTT. Translating gives CASSQDGPIAGGLDTGELFF. The J gene is TRBJ2-2, the V gene TRBV3-1, with TRBD2 matching over 11 bases. The V gene's germline CDR1 is LGHDT and CDR2 YNNKEL (reference sequence). V trimming: 0 bases; J trimming: 3 bases; junction bases outside the gene matches: 12. This CDR3 is 20 amino acids long.

This clone was seen at least ten times. The chain carries TRBV5-4 and TRBJ2-3; perhaps TRBD2 as D (5 bases). This CDR3 is 14 amino acids long. CDR1 is SGHNT and CDR2 is YYREEE in the germline V gene (reference sequence). Deletions cut 1 base from V and 2 bases from J, with 8 bases between. The CDR3 sequence is CASSLSGFTDTQYF. The CDR3 coding sequence is TGTGCCAGCAGCTTGTCGGGGTTCACAGATACGCAGTATTTT.

The chain links TRBV5-1 to TRBJ2-7, with D perhaps matching TRBD1 or TRBD2 (6 bases each). CDR1 SGHRS and CDR2 YFSETQ come from the germline V gene. The CDR3 extends over 14 amino acids. Trimming left V 1 base short and J 1 base short, with 9 bases between. CDR3 region: CASSLRGVSYEQYF. In DNA form, the CDR3 reads TGCGCCAGCAGCTTGAGGGGGGTATCCTACGAGCAGTACTTC. Based on the CDR3 plus reference TRBV5-1 and TRBJ2-7, the full variable domain is KAGVTQTPRYLIKTRGQQVTLSCSPISGHRSVSWYQQTPGQGLQFLFEYFSETQRNKGNFPGRFSGRQFSNSRSEMNVSTLELGDSALYLCASSLRGVSYEQYFGPGTRLTVT.

This clone was seen at least ten times. The chain carries TRBV3-1 and TRBJ2-3; 9 bases map to TRBD2. The CDR3 is 15 amino acids. The germline V gene encodes CDR1 LGHDT and CDR2 YNNKEL (reference sequence). V shed 1 base and J 8 bases; nucleotides not matched to a gene: 7. CDR3 DNA sequence: TGTGCCAGCAGCCAAGGGGTAGCGGGAGATCTTACGCAGTATTTT. It encodes CASSQGVAGDLTQYF.

The sample holds many counts of this clone. The V call is TRBV7-6, the J call TRBJ2-1; D is unresolved. This CDR3 comprises 14 residues. Trimming shortened V by 4 bases and J by 8 bases, and 15 bases separated the two germline ends. Germline V gives CDR1 SGHVS, CDR2 FNYEAQ. The CDR3 protein is CASSSSMGSYEQFF. The CDR3 DNA reads TGTGCCAGCAGCTCGTCTATGGGGTCCTATGAGCAGTTCTTC. The full variable domain, completed using reference TRBV7-6 and TRBJ2-1, is GAGVSQSPRYKVTKRGQDVALRCDPISGHVSLYWYRQALGQGPEFLTYFNYEAQQDKSGLPNDRFSAERPEGSISTLTIQRTEQRDSAMYRCASSSSMGSYEQFFGPGTRLTVL.

Details on this clone: A junction end diverges from the germline sequence, so it may reflect a read error. CDR3 DNA: TGCAGTGATAGGGACAGGGGGTGGACCGGTGAGCTGTTTTTT. It is translated as CSDRDRGWTGELFF. This chain connects TRBV20-1 to TRBJ2-2; 11 bases agree with TRBD1. Germline lookup yields CDR1 DFQATT and CDR2 SNEGSKA (reference sequence). The CDR3 runs to 14 residues.

In this sample, this clone turned up many times. The J gene is TRBJ1-4, the V gene TRBV7-9, with TRBD1 matching over 7 bases. Germline V lookup: CDR1 SEHNR, CDR2 FQNEAQ (reference sequence). Losses at the gene ends were 7 bases for V and 3 bases for J; bases not matched to a gene: 8. The CDR3 totals 15 residues. CDR3 loop: CASNNIGTANEKLFF. In DNA form, the CDR3 reads TGTGCCAGCAATAACATCGGGACAGCTAATGAAAAACTGTTTTTT. The whole variable domain, remainder taken from reference TRBV7-9 and TRBJ1-4, is DTGVSQNPRHKITKRGQNVTFRCDPISEHNRLYWYRQTLGQGPEFLTYFQNEAQLEKSRLLSDRFSAERPKGSFSTLEIQRTEQGDSAMYLCASNNIGTANEKLFFGSGTQLSVL.

This clone was counted between two and nine times. The chain recombines TRBV6-2 or TRBV6-3 with TRBJ2-7; perhaps TRBD2 as D (7 bases). Germline loops: CDR1 MNHEY, CDR2 SVGEGT. The CDR3 spans 16 residues. Trimming cost V 1 base and J 4 bases, with 17 bases left between them. In nucleotides, the CDR3 is TGTGCCAGCAGTTACTACGGGGGGCGGGAGCCTTACGAGCAGTACTTC. Its protein product is CASSYYGGREPYEQYF.

This clone is termed medium-sized. This CDR3 is CASSLTRRNEQFF. The CDR3 region has the DNA TGTGCCAGCAGTTTGACGAGGCGGAATGAGCAGTTCTTC. V usage is TRBV12-3 or TRBV12-4 and J usage is TRBJ2-1; D call uncertain. The CDR3 runs to 13 residues. Trimming took off 3 bases at V and 7 bases at J, with 10 bases between the two ends.

This clone is medium-sized (0.01 to 0.1%) in the sample. The chain joins TRBV6-5 to TRBJ1-3; D remains ambiguous. The CDR3 has 16 amino acids. The V and J ends lost 0 bases and 0 bases respectively, with 9 bases between them. Germline loops: CDR1 MNHEY, CDR2 SVGAGI. The CDR3 DNA reads TGTGCCAGCAGTTACTCGCCGACTGACTCTGGAAACACCATATATTTT. It translates to CASSYSPTDSGNTIYF.

This clone was seen a handful of times. Sequence at one end of the junction differs from germline and may be a read error. The chain links TRBV24-1 to TRBJ1-2; D not resolved. CDR3 length equals 16 residues. The germline V gene encodes CDR1 KGHDR and CDR2 SFDVKD. CDR3: CATSDADGTHNYGHTF. The CDR3 DNA is TGTGCCACCAGTGACGCAGACGGCACTCACAACTATGGCCACACCTTC.